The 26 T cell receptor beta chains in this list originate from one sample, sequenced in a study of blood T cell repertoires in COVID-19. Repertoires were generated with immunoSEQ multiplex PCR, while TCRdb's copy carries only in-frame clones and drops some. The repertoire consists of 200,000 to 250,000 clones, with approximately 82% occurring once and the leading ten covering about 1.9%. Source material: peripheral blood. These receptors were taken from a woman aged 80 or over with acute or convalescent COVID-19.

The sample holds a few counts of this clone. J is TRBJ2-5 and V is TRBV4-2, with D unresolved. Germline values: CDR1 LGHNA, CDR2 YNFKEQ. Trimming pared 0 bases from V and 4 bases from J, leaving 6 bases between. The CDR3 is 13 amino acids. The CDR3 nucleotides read TGTGCCAGCAGCCAAGATCGAGCAGAGACCCAGTACTTC. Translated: CASSQDRAETQYF.

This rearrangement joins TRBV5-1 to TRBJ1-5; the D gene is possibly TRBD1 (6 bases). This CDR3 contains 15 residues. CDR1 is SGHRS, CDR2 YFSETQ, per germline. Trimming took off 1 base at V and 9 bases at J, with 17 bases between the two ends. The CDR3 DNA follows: TGCGCCAGCAGCTTGACAGGGTCCCGGGGTACGCCCCAGCATTTT. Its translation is CASSLTGSRGTPQHF. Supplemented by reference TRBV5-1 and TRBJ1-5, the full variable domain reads KAGVTQTPRYLIKTRGQQVTLSCSPISGHRSVSWYQQTPGQGLQFLFEYFSETQRNKGNFPGRFSGRQFSNSRSEMNVSTLELGDSALYLCASSLTGSRGTPQHFGDGTRLSIL.

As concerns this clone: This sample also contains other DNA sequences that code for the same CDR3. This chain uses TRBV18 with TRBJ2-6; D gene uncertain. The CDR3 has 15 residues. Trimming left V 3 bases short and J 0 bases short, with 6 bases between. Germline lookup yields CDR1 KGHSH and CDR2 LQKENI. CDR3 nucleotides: TGTGCCAGCTCACCTGGCGGCTCTGGGGCCAACGTCCTGACTTTC. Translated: CASSPGGSGANVLTF.

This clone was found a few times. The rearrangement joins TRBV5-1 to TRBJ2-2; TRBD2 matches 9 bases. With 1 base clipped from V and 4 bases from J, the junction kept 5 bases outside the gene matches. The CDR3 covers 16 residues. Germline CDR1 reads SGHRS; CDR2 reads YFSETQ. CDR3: CASSLIAGGRTGELFF. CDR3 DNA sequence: TGCGCCAGCAGCTTGATCGCGGGGGGGCGCACCGGGGAGCTGTTTTTT.

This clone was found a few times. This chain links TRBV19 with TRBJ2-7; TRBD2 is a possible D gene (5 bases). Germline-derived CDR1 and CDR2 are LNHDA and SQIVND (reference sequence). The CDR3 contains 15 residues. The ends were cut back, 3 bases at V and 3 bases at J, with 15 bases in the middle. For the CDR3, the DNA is TGTGCCAGTAGTATTGGGGTAGGAGGAAACTACGAGCAGTACTTC. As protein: CASSIGVGGNYEQYF.

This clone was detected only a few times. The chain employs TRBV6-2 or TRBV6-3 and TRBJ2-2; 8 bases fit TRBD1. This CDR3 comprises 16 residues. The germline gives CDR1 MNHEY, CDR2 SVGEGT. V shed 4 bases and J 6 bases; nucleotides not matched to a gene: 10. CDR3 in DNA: TGTGCCAGCAGTTCCCAAGGACAGGGCGGCGCCGGGGAGCTGTTTTTT. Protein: CASSSQGQGGAGELFF.

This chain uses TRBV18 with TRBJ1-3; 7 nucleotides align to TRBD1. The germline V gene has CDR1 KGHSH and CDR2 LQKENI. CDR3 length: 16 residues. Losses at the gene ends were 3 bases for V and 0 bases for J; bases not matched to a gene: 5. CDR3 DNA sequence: TGTGCCAGCTCACCCGGACAGGCGAACTCTGGAAACACCATATATTTT. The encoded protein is CASSPGQANSGNTIYF.

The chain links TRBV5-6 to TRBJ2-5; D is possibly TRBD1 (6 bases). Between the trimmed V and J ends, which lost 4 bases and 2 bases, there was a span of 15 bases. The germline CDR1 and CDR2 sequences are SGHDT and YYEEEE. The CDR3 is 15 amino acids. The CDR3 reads CASSGRNREQETQYF. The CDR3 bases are TGTGCCAGCAGCGGGCGGAACAGGGAGCAAGAGACCCAGTACTTC. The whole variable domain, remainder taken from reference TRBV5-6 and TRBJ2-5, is DAGVTQSPTHLIKTRGQQVTLRCSPKSGHDTVSWYQQALGQGPQFIFQYYEEEERQRGNFPDRFSGHQFPNYSSELNVNALLLGDSALYLCASSGRNREQETQYFGPGTRLLVL.

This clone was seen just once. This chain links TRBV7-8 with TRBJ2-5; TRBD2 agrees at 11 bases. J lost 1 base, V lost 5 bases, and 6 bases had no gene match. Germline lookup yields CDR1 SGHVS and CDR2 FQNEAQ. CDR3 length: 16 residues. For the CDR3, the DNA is TGTGCCAGCAGCCCTCTGACTAGCGGGATCCAAGAGACCCAGTACTTC. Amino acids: CASSPLTSGIQETQYF.

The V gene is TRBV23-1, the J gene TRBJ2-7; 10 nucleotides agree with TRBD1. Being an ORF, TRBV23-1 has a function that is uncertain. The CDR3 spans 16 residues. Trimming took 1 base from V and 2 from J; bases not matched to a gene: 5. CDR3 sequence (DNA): TGCGCCAGCAGTCAATGGAGGGGACAGGGGCCCTACGAGCAGTACTTC. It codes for CASSQWRGQGPYEQYF.

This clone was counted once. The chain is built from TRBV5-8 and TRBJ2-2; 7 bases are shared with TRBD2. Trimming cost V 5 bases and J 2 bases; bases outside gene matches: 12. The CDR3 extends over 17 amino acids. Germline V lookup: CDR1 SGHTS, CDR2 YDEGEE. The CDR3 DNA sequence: TGTGCCAGCAGTTTTGCAAGCGGGACGGTAAACACCGGGGAGCTGTTTTTT. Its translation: CASSFASGTVNTGELFF.

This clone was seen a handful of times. The CDR3 sequence is CASSESGDGTEAFF. The CDR3 DNA sequence: TGTGCCAGCAGTGAATCGGGGGATGGCACTGAAGCTTTCTTT. This chain links TRBV6-1 with TRBJ1-1; possibly TRBD1 for D (5 bases). With 2 bases removed from V and 4 bases from J, the gap between germline ends came to 11 bases. CDR3 length: 14 amino acids. CDR1 is MNHNS, CDR2 SASEGT, per germline.

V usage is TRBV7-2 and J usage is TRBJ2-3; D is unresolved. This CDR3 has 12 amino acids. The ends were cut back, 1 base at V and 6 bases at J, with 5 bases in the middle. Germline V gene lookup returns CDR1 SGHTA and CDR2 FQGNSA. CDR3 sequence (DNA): TGTGCCAGCAGCTTAGGGCCCGATACGCAGTATTTT. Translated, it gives CASSLGPDTQYF.

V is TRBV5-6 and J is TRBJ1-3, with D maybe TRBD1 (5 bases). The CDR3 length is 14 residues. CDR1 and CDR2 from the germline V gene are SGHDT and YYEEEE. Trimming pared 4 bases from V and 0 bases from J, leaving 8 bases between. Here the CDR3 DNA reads TGTGCCAGCAGCCGGGACTACTCTGGAAACACCATATATTTT. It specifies CASSRDYSGNTIYF.

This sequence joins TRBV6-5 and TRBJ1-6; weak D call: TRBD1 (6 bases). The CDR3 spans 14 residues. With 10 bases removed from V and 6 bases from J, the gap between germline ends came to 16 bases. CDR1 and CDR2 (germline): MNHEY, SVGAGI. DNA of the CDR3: TGTGCCACAGCGGAGAGCAGGGGTAATTCACCCCTCCACTTT. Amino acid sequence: CATAESRGNSPLHF.

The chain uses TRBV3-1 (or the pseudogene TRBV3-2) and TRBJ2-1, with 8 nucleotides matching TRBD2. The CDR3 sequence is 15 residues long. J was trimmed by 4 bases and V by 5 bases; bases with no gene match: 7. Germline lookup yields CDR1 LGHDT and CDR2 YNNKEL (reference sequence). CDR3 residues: CASSTTSERYNEQFF. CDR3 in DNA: TGTGCCAGCAGCACGACTAGCGAGCGATACAATGAGCAGTTCTTC.

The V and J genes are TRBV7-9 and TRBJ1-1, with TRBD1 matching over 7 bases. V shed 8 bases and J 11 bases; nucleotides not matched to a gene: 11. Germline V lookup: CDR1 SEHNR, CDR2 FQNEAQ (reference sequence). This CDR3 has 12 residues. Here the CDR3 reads CASVRDSLFAFF. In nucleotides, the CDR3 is TGTGCCAGCGTTAGGGACAGCCTCTTCGCTTTCTTT.

CDR3 nucleotide sequence: TGTGCCAGCAGATTAGGACGGGGGGTTTCCTACGAGCAGTACTTC. It translates to CASRLGRGVSYEQYF. V gene TRBV6-5 combines with J gene TRBJ2-7; TRBD2 matches at 7 bases. The CDR3 length is 15 residues. Germline loops: CDR1 MNHEY, CDR2 SVGAGI. The J segment lost 1 base and the V segment lost 6 bases, leaving 9 bases of the junction unmatched.

The chain's CDR3 is CASSLGGTGNTIYF. The CDR3 bases are TGTGCCAGCAGCTTGGGCGGAACTGGAAACACCATATATTTT. The chain uses TRBV5-6 and TRBJ1-3; D unresolved. In germline, CDR1 is SGHDT, CDR2 YYEEEE. Trimming left V 0 bases short and J 2 bases short, with 6 bases between. The CDR3 length is 14 residues.

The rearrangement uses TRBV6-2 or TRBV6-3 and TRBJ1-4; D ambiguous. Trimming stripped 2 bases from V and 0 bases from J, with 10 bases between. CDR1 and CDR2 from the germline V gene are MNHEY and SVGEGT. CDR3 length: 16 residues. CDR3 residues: CASSYSGRATNEKLFF. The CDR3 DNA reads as TGTGCCAGCAGTTACAGTGGGAGAGCAACTAATGAAAAACTGTTTTTT.

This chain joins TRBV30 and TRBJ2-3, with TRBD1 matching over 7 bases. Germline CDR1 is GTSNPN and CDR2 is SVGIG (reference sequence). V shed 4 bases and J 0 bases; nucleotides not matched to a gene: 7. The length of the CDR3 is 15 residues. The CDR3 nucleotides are TGTGCCTGGAACGCCATACAGGGGAGCACAGATACGCAGTATTTT. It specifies CAWNAIQGSTDTQYF.

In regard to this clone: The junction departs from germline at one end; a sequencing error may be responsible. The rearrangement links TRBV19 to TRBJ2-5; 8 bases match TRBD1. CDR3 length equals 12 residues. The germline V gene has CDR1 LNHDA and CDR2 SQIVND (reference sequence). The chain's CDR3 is CASSFSRGPLDF. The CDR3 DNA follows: TGTGCCAGTAGTTTTTCCAGGGGGCCCTTGGACTTC.

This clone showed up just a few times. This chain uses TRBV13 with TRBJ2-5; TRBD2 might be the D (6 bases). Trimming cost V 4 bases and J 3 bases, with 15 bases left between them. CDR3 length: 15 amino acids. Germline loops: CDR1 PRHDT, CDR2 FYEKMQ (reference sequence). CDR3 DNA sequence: TGTGCCAGCAGCTCGAGAGTAGCGGTAAAAGAGACCCAGTACTTC. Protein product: CASSSRVAVKETQYF.

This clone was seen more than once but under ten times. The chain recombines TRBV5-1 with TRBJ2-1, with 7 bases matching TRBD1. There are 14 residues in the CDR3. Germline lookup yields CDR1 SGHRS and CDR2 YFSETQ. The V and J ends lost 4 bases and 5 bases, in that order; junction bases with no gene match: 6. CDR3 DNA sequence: TGCGCCAGCAGCCCGGGACAGTCCCACAATGAGCAGTTCTTC. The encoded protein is CASSPGQSHNEQFF.

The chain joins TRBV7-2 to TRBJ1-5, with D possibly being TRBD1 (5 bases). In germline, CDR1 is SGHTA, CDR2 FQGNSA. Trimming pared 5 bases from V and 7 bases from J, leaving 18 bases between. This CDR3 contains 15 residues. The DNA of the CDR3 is TGTGCCAGCAGCACTACAGGCAGTTTTTTCCAGCCCCAGCATTTT. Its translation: CASSTTGSFFQPQHF.

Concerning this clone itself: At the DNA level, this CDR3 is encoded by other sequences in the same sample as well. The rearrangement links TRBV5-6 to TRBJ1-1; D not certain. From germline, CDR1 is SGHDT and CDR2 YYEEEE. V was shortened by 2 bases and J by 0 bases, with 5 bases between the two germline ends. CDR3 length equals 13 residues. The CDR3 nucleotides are TGTGCCAGCAGCTTCTACCTGAACACTGAAGCTTTCTTT. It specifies CASSFYLNTEAFF.